This T cell receptor (beta chain) was sequenced during a study of molecular identifiers for immune sequencing clone quantification. Study overall: The replicates split RNA from around 18,000 or 91,000 naive CD8 cells five ways and sequenced four. Findings and limits, study-wide: Underestimated sizes of highly expanded clones could result from identical TCR molecules that share a barcode. Investigators reportedly could detect spiked Jurkat TCR RNA from one cell among over 750,000 naive cells.

The CDR3 spans 15 residues. In germline, CDR1 is SEHNR, CDR2 FQNEAQ (reference sequence). V lost 4 bases and J lost 5; bases outside the gene matches: 8. Libraries of bulk TCR were made by previously described methods (with listed TCR primers). Each CDR3 protein is one row after TCRdb ran MiXCR on the PCR reads. In the table there are hundreds of thousands of distinct CDR3 sequences, roughly 23% of which are singletons. This clonotype was seen only a few times. The antigen remains unidentified. Sequenced input: naive CD8+ T cells from blood, with Jurkat cell RNA spiked in. Subset defined: FACS-sorted CD8+CD4-CCR7+CD45RA+ naive T cells. The sequence derives from a human donor in good health. Some libraries in this study had Jurkat cell RNA spiked in. V usage is TRBV7-9 and J usage is TRBJ1-1, with 9 bases fitting TRBD1. The CDR3 DNA is TGTGCCAGCAGCTCGAACGGACAGGGGTTGACTGAAGCTTTCTTT. Its translation: CASSSNGQGLTEAFF.